The source of this TCR beta chain is a study of blood T cell repertoires in COVID-19. The overall study: Samples taken during acute and convalescent COVID-19 were collected in the United States, Italy and Spain. T cells, B-cell-depleted T cells, or PBMCs supplied cDNA or gDNA.

This CDR3 is built from 13 residues. Germline CDR1 reads GTSNPN; CDR2 reads SVGIG (reference sequence). In the authors' workflow: Amplified reference gene primers provided the basis for estimating nucleated cell counts. TCRdb's copy holds only in-frame clones and misses some; the assay was immunoSEQ multiplex PCR. Clone size and V and J calls were adopted from that table, with D and trimming inferred from the DNA. The table shows approximately 240,000 clones, with 83% occurring only once. The receptor's source is a human donor in a cohort sampled during active COVID-19. The chain uses TRBV30 and TRBJ1-1; TRBD1 matches at 7 bases. Sequences were obtained from peripheral blood. CDR3 in amino acids: CAFSGQLNTEAFF. CDR3 nucleotide sequence: TGTGCTTTCTCGGGACAGTTGAACACTGAAGCTTTCTTT.